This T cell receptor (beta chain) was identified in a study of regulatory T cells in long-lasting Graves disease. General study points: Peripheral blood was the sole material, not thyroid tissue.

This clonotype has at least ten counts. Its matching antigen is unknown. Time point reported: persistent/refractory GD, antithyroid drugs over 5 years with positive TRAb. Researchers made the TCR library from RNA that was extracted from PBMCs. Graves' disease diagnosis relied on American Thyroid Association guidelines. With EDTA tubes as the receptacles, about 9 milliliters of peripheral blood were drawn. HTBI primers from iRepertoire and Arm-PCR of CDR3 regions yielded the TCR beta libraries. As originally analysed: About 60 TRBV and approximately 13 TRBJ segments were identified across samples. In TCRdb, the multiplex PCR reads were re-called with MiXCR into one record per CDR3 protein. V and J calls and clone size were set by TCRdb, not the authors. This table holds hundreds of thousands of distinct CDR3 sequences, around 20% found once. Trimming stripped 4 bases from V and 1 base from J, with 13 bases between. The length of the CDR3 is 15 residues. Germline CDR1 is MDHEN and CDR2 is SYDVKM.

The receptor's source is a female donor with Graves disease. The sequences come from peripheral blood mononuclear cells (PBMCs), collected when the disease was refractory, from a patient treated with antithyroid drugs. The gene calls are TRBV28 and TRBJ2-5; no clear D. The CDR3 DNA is TGTGCCAGCAGTTCCCCGTGGGCGTTCCAAGAGACCCAGTACTTC. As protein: CASSSPWAFQETQYF.